Sequencing of this T cell receptor beta chain was carried out in a study of cytomegalovirus exposure and HLA in healthy donors. Study results and caveats: A later analysis reportedly identified an Asian-associated ancestry cluster as carrying fewer N-insertions than the 666-donor mean. TRBV6-2, TRBV6-3 and some other V segments were excluded as indistinguishable.

Healthy bone marrow donors supplied every sample. Germline CDR1 MNHEY, CDR2 SMNVEV (reference sequence). CDR3 length: 14 amino acids. V shed 6 bases and J shed 4 bases, with 14 bases lying between them. The PCR used 60 Vbeta and 13 Jbeta primers. Repertoires were generated with immunoSEQ multiplex PCR, while TCRdb's copy carries only in-frame clones and drops some. The table has about 91,000 clones, more than 75% seen once. Notes on this clone: Its antigen is undetermined.

This TCR was sampled from a man between 25 and 39 years old in good health and CMV-seropositive. The sample taken for sequencing was PBMCs. The chain has TRBV27 and TRBJ2-3; D is ambiguous. The CDR3 spells CASRPSRGADTQYF. DNA for the CDR3: TGTGCCAGCAGACCCAGTCGAGGCGCAGATACGCAGTATTTT.